This paragraph covers one T cell receptor (beta chain) sequence. Its cognate antigen is unknown. The sample is drawn from a study of shared clonotypes between healthy human individuals. This table comes from immunoSEQ multiplex PCR, and its TCRdb copy is limited to in-frame clones, with some not included. The sample consists of some 2,500,000 clones, roughly 92% of them appearing once. Trimming cost V 1 base and J 15 bases, with 18 bases left between them. The germline V gene has CDR1 LGHNA and CDR2 YSLEER. This CDR3 has 14 residues. Broader study findings: Clonotype sharing across donors was expected to vary with sequencing depth. On the whole, naive subsets had larger estimated richness than memory subsets had.

Material: naive CD4+ T cells from PBMCs. Subset of the sample: CD45RA+ positively selected. The sequence was collected from a man aged 18 to 30 in good health. Some clones in this sample may be carry-over from other donors' samples. The rearrangement uses TRBV4-3 and TRBJ2-2; tentative D call: TRBD1 (5 bases). The CDR3, as DNA: TGCGCCAGCAGCCAAGTGGAATGGGGCTCCCTGGTGTTTTTT. Translated, it gives CASSQVEWGSLVFF.